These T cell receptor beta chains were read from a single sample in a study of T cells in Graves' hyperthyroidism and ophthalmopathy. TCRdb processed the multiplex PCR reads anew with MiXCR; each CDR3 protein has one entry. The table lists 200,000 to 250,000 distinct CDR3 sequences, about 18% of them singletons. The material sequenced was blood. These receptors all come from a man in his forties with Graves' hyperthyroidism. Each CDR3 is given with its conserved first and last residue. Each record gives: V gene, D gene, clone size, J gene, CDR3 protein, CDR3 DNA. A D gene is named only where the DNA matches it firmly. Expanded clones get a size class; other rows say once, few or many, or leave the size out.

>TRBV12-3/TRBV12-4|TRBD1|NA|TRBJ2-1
CASSLQGAANEQFF
TGTGCCAGCAGTTTACAGGGGGCGGCCAATGAGCAGTTCTTC
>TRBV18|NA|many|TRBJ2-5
CASSPKIQETQYF
TGTGCCAGCTCACCCAAGATCCAAGAGACCCAGTACTTC
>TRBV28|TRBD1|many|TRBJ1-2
CASSSTGGRNYGYTF
TGTGCCAGCAGTTCTACAGGGGGCCGAAACTATGGCTACACCTTC
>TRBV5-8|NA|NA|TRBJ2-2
CASSLAAAFNTGELFF
TGTGCCAGCAGCTTGGCGGCAGCTTTCAACACCGGGGAGCTGTTTTTT
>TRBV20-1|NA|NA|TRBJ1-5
CSAIGQPNQPQHF
TGCAGTGCTATAGGACAGCCCAATCAGCCCCAGCATTTT
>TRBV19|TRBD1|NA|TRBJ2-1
CASSGGQALVNEQFF
TGTGCCAGTAGTGGGGGACAGGCCTTGGTGAATGAGCAGTTCTTC
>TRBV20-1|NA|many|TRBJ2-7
CSVGGRASYEQYF
TGCAGTGTCGGCGGCAGGGCATCCTACGAGCAGTACTTC
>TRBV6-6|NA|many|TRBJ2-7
CASSYHPTYEQYF
TGTGCCAGCAGTTACCACCCTACCTACGAGCAGTACTTC
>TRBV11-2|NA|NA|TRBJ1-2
CASSLDQGSYGYTF
TGTGCCAGCAGCTTAGATCAGGGGTCCTATGGCTACACCTTC
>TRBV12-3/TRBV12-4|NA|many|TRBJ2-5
CASSRGLVGGPGETQYF
TGTGCCAGCAGCAGGGGCCTAGTGGGGGGGCCGGGGGAGACCCAGTACTTC
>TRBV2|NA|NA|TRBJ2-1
CASSGYQSGNEQFF
TGTGCCAGCAGTGGATATCAGTCTGGGAATGAGCAGTTCTTC
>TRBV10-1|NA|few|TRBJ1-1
CASSPGRSPNTEAFF
TGCGCCAGCAGTCCGGGTCGTTCCCCGAACACTGAAGCTTTCTTT
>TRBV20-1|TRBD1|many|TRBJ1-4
CSAKTGSEKLFF
TGCAGTGCTAAGACAGGGAGCGAAAAACTGTTTTTT
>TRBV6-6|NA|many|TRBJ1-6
CASSYRDRHSPLHF
TGTGCCAGCAGTTACAGAGACAGGCATTCACCCCTCCACTTT
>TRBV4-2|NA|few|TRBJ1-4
CASSRRQAGDEKLFF
TGTGCCAGCAGTCGTAGACAGGCGGGAGATGAAAAACTGTTTTTT
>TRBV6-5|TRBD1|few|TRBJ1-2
CASSYRDRDSYTF
TGTGCCAGCAGTTACCGGGACAGGGATAGTTACACCTTC
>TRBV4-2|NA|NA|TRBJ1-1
CASSQVGGEDTEAFF
TGTGCCAGCAGCCAAGTGGGAGGGGAGGACACTGAAGCTTTCTTT